This TCR beta chain was sequenced in a study of Graves' ophthalmopathy and Graves' hyperthyroidism. Study-wide results and caveats: Appearing in blood as well were most expanded thyroid clonotypes above 0.001 frequency.

In this cohort, patients with other autoimmune diseases, uncontrolled infections, pregnancy or lactation were excluded. This clonotype appeared many times. The target antigen is unknown. RNA transcripts were the source from which TCR beta CDR3 regions were amplified. Second-round multiplex PCR followed a first-round RT-PCR using HTBI primers. Each CDR3 protein is one row after TCRdb ran MiXCR on the multiplex PCR reads. The sample contains some 410,000 distinct CDR3 sequences, under 25% of which appear only once. The CDR3 has 13 amino acids. The V and J ends lost 5 bases and 1 base respectively, with 8 bases between them. From germline, CDR1 is SNHLY and CDR2 FYNNEI.

Sequences were obtained from peripheral blood. The V gene is TRBV2, the J gene TRBJ1-1; weak D call: TRBD1 (6 bases). This TCR derives from a woman between 18 and 29 years old with stable Graves' hyperthyroidism. The CDR3 sequence: CASSTGPNTEAFF. The CDR3 DNA reads as TGTGCCAGCAGTACAGGGCCGAACACTGAAGCTTTCTTT. The variable domain in full, with the rest retrieved from reference TRBV2 and TRBJ1-1, is EPEVTQTPSHQVTQMGQEVILRCVPISNHLYFYWYRQILGQKVEFLVSFYNNEISEKSEIFDDQFSVERPDGSNFTLKIRSTKLEDSAMYFCASSTGPNTEAFFGQGTRLTVV.